This T cell receptor (beta chain) was retrieved from a study of T-cell memory formation after mild COVID-19. With respect to this clonotype: Antigen: not known.

TCRdb passed the 5' RACE reads through MiXCR, listing each CDR3 protein once. The sample lists roughly 350,000 distinct CDR3 sequences, 28% seen once, with around an eighth in the top ten. Germline assignment: CDR1 SGHVS and CDR2 FNYEAQ. The V segment lost 4 bases and the J segment 6 bases; nucleotides outside the gene matches: 7. The CDR3 has 15 amino acids. Study-level points and caveats: Confirmation was lacking for SARS-CoV-2 specificity of second-wave clones that peaked on day 37. Pre-infection memory already had some responding clones, implying cross-reactive memory joined.

The chain has TRBV7-6 and TRBJ2-2; 8 nucleotides agree with TRBD2. The receptor's source is an adult woman who had mild COVID-19 (a few samples of this study predate the infection). Cell type and time point are not known. Sequencing input: PBMCs or a T cell subset sorted from them (not recorded which). CDR3 nucleotides: TGTGCCAGCAGCTCAAGCGGGGGTGGTTCCGGGGAGCTGTTTTTT. Amino acids: CASSSSGGGSGELFF.